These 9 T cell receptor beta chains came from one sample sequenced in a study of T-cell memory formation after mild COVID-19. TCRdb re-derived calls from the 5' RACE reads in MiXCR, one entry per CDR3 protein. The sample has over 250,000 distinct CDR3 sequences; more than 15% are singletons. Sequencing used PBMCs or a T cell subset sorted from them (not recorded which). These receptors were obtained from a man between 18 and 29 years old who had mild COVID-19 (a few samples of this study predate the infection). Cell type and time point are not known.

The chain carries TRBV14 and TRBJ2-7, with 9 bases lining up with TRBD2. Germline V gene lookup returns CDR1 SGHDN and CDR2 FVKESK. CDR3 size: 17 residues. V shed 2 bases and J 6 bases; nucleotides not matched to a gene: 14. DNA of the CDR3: TGTGCCAGCAGCCAACCTGACGGGCGGCGGGGGGGCACCGAGCAGTACGTC. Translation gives CASSQPDGRRGGTEQYV.

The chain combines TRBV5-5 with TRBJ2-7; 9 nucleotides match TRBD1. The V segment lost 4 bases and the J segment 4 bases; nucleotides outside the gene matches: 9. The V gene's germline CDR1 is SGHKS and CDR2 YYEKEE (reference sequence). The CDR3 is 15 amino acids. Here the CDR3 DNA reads TGTGCCAGCAGCCCGACCGGGACAGGGCGATACGAGCAGTACTTC. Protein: CASSPTGTGRYEQYF.

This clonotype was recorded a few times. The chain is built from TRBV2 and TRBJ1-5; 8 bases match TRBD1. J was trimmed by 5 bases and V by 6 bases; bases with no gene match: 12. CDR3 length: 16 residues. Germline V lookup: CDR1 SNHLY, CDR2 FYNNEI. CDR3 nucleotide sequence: TGTGCCAGCAGGGGCGGACAGGGTTTTGGACATCAGCCCCAGCATTTT. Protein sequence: CASRGGQGFGHQPQHF.

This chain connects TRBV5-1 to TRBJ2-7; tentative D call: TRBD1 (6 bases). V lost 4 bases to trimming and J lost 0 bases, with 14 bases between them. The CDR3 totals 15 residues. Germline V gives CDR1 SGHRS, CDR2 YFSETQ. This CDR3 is CASSLSTGSSYEQYV. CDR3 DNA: TGCGCCAGCAGCCTTTCGACAGGTAGCTCCTACGAGCAGTACGTC.

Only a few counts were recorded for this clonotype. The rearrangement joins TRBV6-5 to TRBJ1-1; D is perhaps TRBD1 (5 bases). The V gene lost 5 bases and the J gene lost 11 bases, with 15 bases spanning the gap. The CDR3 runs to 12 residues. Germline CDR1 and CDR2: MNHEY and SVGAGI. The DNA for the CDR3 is TGTGCCAGCAGTGGTCAGGGTTTAGTGGCTTTCTTT. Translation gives CASSGQGLVAFF.

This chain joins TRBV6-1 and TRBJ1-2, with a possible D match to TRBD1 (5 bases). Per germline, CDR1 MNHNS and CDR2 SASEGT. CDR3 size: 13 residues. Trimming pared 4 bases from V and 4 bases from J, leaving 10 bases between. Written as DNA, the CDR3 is TGTGCCAGCAGTGTTGGGGGACTCTATGGCTACACCTTC. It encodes CASSVGGLYGYTF.

The CDR3 spells CASSQTRRQGELFF. The CDR3 bases are TGCGCCAGCAGCCAAACAAGGCGGCAGGGGGAGCTGTTTTTT. This sequence joins TRBV4-1 and TRBJ2-2; unclear D gene. The CDR3 loop spans 14 amino acids. Trimming left V 2 bases short and J 8 bases short, with 12 bases between. Germline V gives CDR1 MGHRA, CDR2 YSYEKL.

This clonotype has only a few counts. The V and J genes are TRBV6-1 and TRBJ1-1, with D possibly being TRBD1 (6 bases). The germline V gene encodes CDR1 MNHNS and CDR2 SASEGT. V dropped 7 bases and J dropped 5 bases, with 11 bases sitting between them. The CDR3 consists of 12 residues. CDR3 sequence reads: CASTLDRTEAFF. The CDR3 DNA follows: TGTGCCAGCACCCTGGACAGAACTGAAGCTTTCTTT.

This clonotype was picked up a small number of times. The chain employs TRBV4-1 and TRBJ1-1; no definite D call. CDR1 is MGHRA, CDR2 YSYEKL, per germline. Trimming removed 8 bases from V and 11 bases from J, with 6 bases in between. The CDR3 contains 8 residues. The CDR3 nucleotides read TGCGCCAGCTTGGCCGCTTTCTTT. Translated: CASLAAFF.